A single sample gave rise to the 19 T cell receptor beta chains below, sequenced in a study of blood T cell repertoires in COVID-19. The table came from immunoSEQ multiplex PCR; TCRdb's copy has only in-frame clones and leaves some out. The sample lists under 70,000 clones; 87% were seen once. Input material: peripheral blood. These receptors originate from a woman under 30 with acute or convalescent COVID-19.

This chain connects TRBV27 to TRBJ1-5, with 7 positions matching TRBD1. Looked up from germline, CDR1 is MNHEY and CDR2 is SMNVEV (reference sequence). CDR3 length: 12 residues. After removal of 8 bases from V and 2 bases from J, the junction contained 0 bases not matched to a gene. The CDR3 DNA sequence: TGTGCCAGCGGGACAGGCAATCAGCCCCAGCATTTT. It specifies CASGTGNQPQHF.

V usage is TRBV6-6 and J usage is TRBJ1-2, with D unclear. This CDR3 is 14 amino acids long. V was shortened by 6 bases and J by 6 bases, with 17 bases between the two germline ends. Looked up from germline, CDR1 is MNHNY and CDR2 is SVGAGI (reference sequence). This CDR3 is CASRSGPPVDGYTF. The DNA of the CDR3 is TGTGCCAGCAGAAGCGGACCTCCGGTCGATGGCTACACCTTC.

The chain combines TRBV12-3 or TRBV12-4 with TRBJ1-1; the D is unclear. The CDR3 has 12 residues. V was shortened by 6 bases and J by 4 bases, with 9 bases between the two germline ends. This CDR3 is CASRSGSTEAFF. DNA for the CDR3: TGTGCCAGCAGGTCGGGATCCACTGAAGCTTTCTTT.

The table lists this clone with a few counts. This rearrangement joins TRBV9 to TRBJ1-1; 7 nucleotides agree with TRBD1. Germline CDR1 SGDLS, CDR2 YYNGEE. CDR3 length: 15 amino acids. V was pared by 3 bases and J by 1 base, with 6 bases of the junction left unmatched. In nucleotides, the CDR3 is TGTGCCAGCAGCGACGCAGGGGGGAGGAACACTGAAGCTTTCTTT. The encoded protein is CASSDAGGRNTEAFF.

The chain uses TRBV5-1 and TRBJ2-1; 8 bases match TRBD2. Germline CDR1 reads SGHRS; CDR2 reads YFSETQ. The CDR3 is 15 amino acids. The J segment lost 0 bases and the V segment lost 1 base, leaving 0 bases of the junction unmatched. CDR3 bases: TGCGCCAGCAGCTTGACTAGCGGCTCCTACAATGAGCAGTTCTTC. Its translation is CASSLTSGSYNEQFF.

In DNA, the CDR3 is TGTGCCAGCAGCCGATATCGACAGGGGACTGAAGCTTTCTTT. Amino acids: CASSRYRQGTEAFF. J is TRBJ1-1 and V is TRBV6-5, with 8 bases identical to TRBD1. There are 14 residues in the CDR3. With 6 bases clipped from V and 5 bases from J, the junction kept 8 bases outside the gene matches. Germline CDR1 MNHEY, CDR2 SVGAGI.

The J gene is TRBJ2-1, the V gene TRBV6-2 or TRBV6-3, with TRBD2 as a possible D gene (5 bases). V dropped 4 bases and J dropped 2 bases, with 12 bases sitting between them. The germline V gene encodes CDR1 MNHEY and CDR2 SVGEGT. The CDR3 loop spans 15 amino acids. The CDR3 sequence: CASSLGSGTYNEQFF. The CDR3, as DNA: TGTGCCAGCAGTTTGGGGTCCGGGACCTACAATGAGCAGTTCTTC.

V is TRBV25-1 and J is TRBJ2-1; 14 bases agree with TRBD2. The CDR3 runs 14 residues. Germline assignment: CDR1 MGHDK and CDR2 SYGVNS. V dropped 4 bases and J dropped 15; count of bases not matched to a gene: 8. The CDR3 loop reads CASSGGLAGGLWFF. The CDR3, as DNA: TGTGCCAGCAGTGGCGGACTAGCGGGAGGTTTGTGGTTCTTC. Full variable domain (remainder filled in from reference TRBV25-1 and TRBJ2-1): EADIYQTPRYLVIGTGKKITLECSQTMGHDKMYWYQQDPGMELHLIHYSYGVNSTEKGDLSSESTVSRIRTEHFPLTLESARPSHTSQYLCASSGGLAGGLWFFGPGTRLTVL.

V is TRBV2 and J is TRBJ2-1; TRBD2 aligns across 10 bases. From germline, CDR1 is SNHLY and CDR2 FYNNEI. Unmatched junction bases numbered 10, after V lost 1 base and J lost 7 bases. The CDR3 loop spans 17 amino acids. The CDR3 sequence is CASSEGEAAGGQNEQFF. The DNA for the CDR3 is TGTGCCAGCAGTGAAGGCGAGGCAGCGGGGGGGCAAAATGAGCAGTTCTTC. Combining the CDR3 with reference TRBV2 and TRBJ2-1 gives the whole variable domain EPEVTQTPSHQVTQMGQEVILRCVPISNHLYFYWYRQILGQKVEFLVSFYNNEISEKSEIFDDQFSVERPDGSNFTLKIRSTKLEDSAMYFCASSEGEAAGGQNEQFFGPGTRLTVL.

The CDR3: CASSEFRTGDYEQYF. For the CDR3, the DNA is TGCGCCAGCAGTGAATTCCGGACAGGGGACTACGAGCAGTACTTC. This chain joins TRBV10-1 and TRBJ2-7, with 9 bases identical to TRBD1. Trimming took 3 bases from V and 3 from J; bases not matched to a gene: 6. The CDR3 runs to 15 residues. Germline V gene data show CDR1 as WNHNN and CDR2 as SYGVQD (reference sequence).

This rearrangement joins TRBV5-1 to TRBJ2-2; 8 bases match TRBD1. Germline-derived CDR1 and CDR2 are SGHRS and YFSETQ. Trimming took 4 bases from V and 6 from J; bases not matched to a gene: 8. The CDR3 extends over 15 amino acids. The CDR3 loop reads CASSPQGGRAGELFF. Written as DNA, the CDR3 is TGCGCCAGCAGCCCACAGGGGGGTAGGGCCGGGGAGCTGTTTTTT.

The V gene is TRBV7-8, the J gene TRBJ1-1; possibly TRBD1 for D (5 bases). Trimming removed 5 bases from V and 1 base from J, with 11 bases in between. Per the germline V gene, CDR1 is SGHVS and CDR2 is FQNEAQ. This CDR3 has 14 amino acids. The CDR3 sequence: CASSAGLGNTEAFF. CDR3 in DNA: TGTGCCAGCAGCGCAGGGTTAGGGAACACTGAAGCTTTCTTT.

V is TRBV7-9 and J is TRBJ1-3; no firm D call. This CDR3 is built from 13 residues. Per germline, CDR1 SEHNR and CDR2 FQNEAQ (reference sequence). CDR3 in amino acids: CVESGLQGNTIYF. In DNA, the CDR3 is TGTGTAGAATCGGGGTTGCAAGGAAACACCATATATTTT.

The chain employs TRBV11-2 and TRBJ2-1; D might be TRBD2 (5 bases). The germline V gene has CDR1 SGHAT and CDR2 FQNNGV. V dropped 3 bases and J dropped 13 bases, with 16 bases sitting between them. This CDR3 spans 13 amino acids. The CDR3 region has the DNA TGTGCCAGCAGCTTCCACCCCGGGGATCTACAGTTCTTC. It is translated as CASSFHPGDLQFF.

This rearrangement joins TRBV19 to TRBJ2-3, with a possible D match to TRBD2 (6 bases). The CDR3 loop spans 16 amino acids. Between the trimmed V and J ends, which lost 1 base and 2 bases, there was a span of 13 bases. CDR1 is LNHDA, CDR2 SQIVND, per germline (reference sequence). The CDR3 DNA sequence: TGTGCCAGTAGTATAGGGTTTGCGGGACCCACAGATACGCAGTATTTT. Amino acid sequence: CASSIGFAGPTDTQYF.

The chain is built from TRBV7-2 and TRBJ1-5, with a possible D match to TRBD1 (6 bases). The germline CDR1 and CDR2 sequences are SGHTA and FQGNSA. CDR3 length: 16 amino acids. V lost 2 bases, J lost 1 base, and 12 bases lay in between. CDR3 coding DNA: TGTGCCAGCAGCTTAAGGGGGGGGTCGAGCAATCAGCCCCAGCATTTT. It translates to CASSLRGGSSNQPQHF.

The chain combines TRBV5-1 with TRBJ2-3, with 9 bases that match TRBD1. V dropped 4 bases and J dropped 6; count of bases not matched to a gene: 12. Germline V gives CDR1 SGHRS, CDR2 YFSETQ. This CDR3 is built from 16 residues. CDR3 sequence reads: CASSDIGTGRRDTQYF. The CDR3 nucleotides read TGCGCCAGCAGCGATATCGGGACAGGGAGGAGGGATACGCAGTATTTT.

The CDR3 spells CASSVVSQGNSPLHF. The CDR3 DNA follows: TGTGCCAGCAGCGTAGTGTCCCAGGGTAATTCACCCCTCCACTTT. The V call is TRBV9, the J call TRBJ1-6; a possible D gene is TRBD1 (5 bases). The CDR3 is 15 amino acids. V was trimmed by 0 bases and J by 6 bases, leaving 10 bases between them. Germline V gives CDR1 SGDLS, CDR2 YYNGEE.

This sequence joins TRBV7-9 and TRBJ1-2; 9 nucleotides align to TRBD1. The germline gives CDR1 SEHNR, CDR2 FQNEAQ (reference sequence). V lost 4 bases, J lost 3 bases, and 3 bases stayed unmatched. The CDR3 has 14 residues. DNA for the CDR3: TGTGCCAGCAGCTACCGGGACAGGGACTATGGCTACACCTTC. Protein: CASSYRDRDYGYTF. Full variable domain (missing parts from reference TRBV7-9 and TRBJ1-2): DTGVSQNPRHKITKRGQNVTFRCDPISEHNRLYWYRQTLGQGPEFLTYFQNEAQLEKSRLLSDRFSAERPKGSFSTLEIQRTEQGDSAMYLCASSYRDRDYGYTFGSGTRLTVV.